The source of this T cell receptor beta chain is a study of control samples from healthy donors and cancer patients. Sequencing used immunoSEQ multiplex PCR; TCRdb keeps in-frame clones, though not all of them. This repertoire shows approximately 150,000 clones, 75% to 95% found once; its top ten account for 2%. Trimming removed 4 bases at V and 3 bases at J, with 9 bases between. This CDR3 contains 13 residues. Germline V gene lookup returns CDR1 SEHNR and CDR2 FQNEAQ (reference sequence). The chain joins TRBV7-9 to TRBJ2-5; D is unresolved. The receptor's source is a woman in her thirties or forties in good health. Sequencing was carried out using blood. DNA of the CDR3: TGTGCCAGCAGCTCCCATTCGAAAGAGACCCAGTACTTC. Translated, it gives CASSSHSKETQYF.